The sequence of this T cell receptor (beta chain) was determined in a study of cytomegalovirus exposure and HLA in healthy donors. This clone was seen more than once but under ten times. Amplification used 60 Vbeta primers and 13 Jbeta primers. Using immunoSEQ multiplex PCR, the repertoire was profiled, and TCRdb retains in-frame clones only, with some absent. The sample has 150,000 to 200,000 clones, roughly 83% seen once. Healthy bone marrow donors formed the donor group. V was clipped by 0 bases and J by 8 bases, with 11 bases between them. The CDR3 has 15 amino acids. CDR1 LGHNA and CDR2 YSLEER come from the germline V gene.

The specimen was PBMCs. The receptor's source is a woman in her forties or fifties in good health and CMV-seronegative. The rearrangement uses TRBV4-3 and TRBJ1-6; D unresolved. CDR3 loop: CASSQDSGRDSPLHF. In DNA, the CDR3 is TGCGCCAGCAGCCAAGATTCGGGGAGGGATTCACCCCTCCACTTT.